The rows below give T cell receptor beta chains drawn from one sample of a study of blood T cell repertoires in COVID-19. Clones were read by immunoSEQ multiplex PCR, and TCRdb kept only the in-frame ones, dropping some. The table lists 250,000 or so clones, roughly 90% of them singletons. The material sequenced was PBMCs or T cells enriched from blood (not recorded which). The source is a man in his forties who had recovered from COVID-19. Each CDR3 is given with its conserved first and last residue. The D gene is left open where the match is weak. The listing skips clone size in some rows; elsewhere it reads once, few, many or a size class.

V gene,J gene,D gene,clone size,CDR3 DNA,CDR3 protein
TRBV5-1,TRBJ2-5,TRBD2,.,TGCGCCAGCAGCTTACTAGCGTTCCAAGAGACCCAGTACTTC,CASSLLAFQETQYF
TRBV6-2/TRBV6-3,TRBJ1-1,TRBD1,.,TGTGCCAGCAGCCCAGGGGGATTTTTTAACACTGAAGCTTTCTTT,CASSPGGFFNTEAFF
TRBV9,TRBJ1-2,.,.,TGTGCCAGCAGCGACAGCTATGGCTACACCTTC,CASSDSYGYTF
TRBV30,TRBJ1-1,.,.,TGTGCCTGGAGAGGAGGGCCTGAAGCTTTCTTT,CAWRGGPEAFF
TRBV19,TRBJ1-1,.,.,TGTGCCAGTAGTATGACAGTTAACACTGAAGCTTTCTTT,CASSMTVNTEAFF
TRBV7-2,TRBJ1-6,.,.,TGTGCCACCTCGAGGGTGAGGTCACCCCTCCACTTT,CATSRVRSPLHF
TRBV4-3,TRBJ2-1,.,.,TGCGCCAGCAGCCAAGATCTATACAGTAACAATGAGCAGTTCTTC,CASSQDLYSNNEQFF
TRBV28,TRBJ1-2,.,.,TGTGCCAGCAGTTTATTGTGGCAGGGAGGGAACTATGGCTACACCTTC,CASSLLWQGGNYGYTF
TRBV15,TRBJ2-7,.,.,TGTGCCACCAGCAGAGATCTAGCAGTCGGCTACGAGCAGTACTTC,CATSRDLAVGYEQYF
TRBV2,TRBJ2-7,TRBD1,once,TGTGCCAGCGGAACAGGGGGCTCCTACGAGCAGTACTTC,CASGTGGSYEQYF
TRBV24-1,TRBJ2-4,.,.,TGTGCCACCAGTGAGGGGGGATGGGAAAACATTCAGTACTTC,CATSEGGWENIQYF
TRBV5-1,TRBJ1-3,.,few,TGCGCCAGCAGCTTGACAGGTCCCTCTGGAAACACCATATATTTT,CASSLTGPSGNTIYF
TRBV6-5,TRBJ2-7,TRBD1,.,TGTGCCAGCAGTACCCGGACAGGGGGCTCCTACGAGCAGTACTTC,CASSTRTGGSYEQYF
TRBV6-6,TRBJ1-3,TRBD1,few,TGTGCCAGCAGTCCCCACGGACAGGGGAGCTCTGGAAACACCATATATTTT,CASSPHGQGSSGNTIYF
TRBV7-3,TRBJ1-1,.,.,TGTGCCAGCAGCTTAGGCCCACAGGGTTTCGACACTGAAGCTTTCTTT,CASSLGPQGFDTEAFF
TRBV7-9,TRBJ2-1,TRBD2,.,TGTGCCAGCAGCTTGGGACTAGCGGATTACAATGAGCAGTTCTTC,CASSLGLADYNEQFF
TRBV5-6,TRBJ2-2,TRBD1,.,TGTGCCAGCATCCTTAAAGGGGGCGCCGGGGAGCTGTTTTTT,CASILKGGAGELFF
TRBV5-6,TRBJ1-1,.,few,TGTGCCAGCAGCACACTACAGGGTTTGGATACTGAAGCTTTCTTT,CASSTLQGLDTEAFF
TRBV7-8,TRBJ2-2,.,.,TGTGCCAGCAGCTTAGTCGGGGGGCCCACCGGGGAGCTGTTTTTT,CASSLVGGPTGELFF
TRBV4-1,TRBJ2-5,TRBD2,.,TGCGCCAGCAGCCACGGGGGGGCGGGAGTGTTGGAGACCCAGTACTTC,CASSHGGAGVLETQYF
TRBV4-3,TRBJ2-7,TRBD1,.,TGCGCCAGCAGCCAAGCGAGACAGGGTTCCATCTACGAGCAGTACTTC,CASSQARQGSIYEQYF
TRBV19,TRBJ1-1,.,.,TGTGCCAGTAGTATGCCGGCAGGTATGAACACTGAAGCTTTCTTT,CASSMPAGMNTEAFF
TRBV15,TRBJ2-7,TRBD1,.,TGTGCCACCAGCAGAGAGACAGGGGCCGACGAGCAGTACTTC,CATSRETGADEQYF
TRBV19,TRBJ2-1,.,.,TGTGCCAGTAGTATAGGGGTGGGAGTATTAAATGAGCAGTTCTTC,CASSIGVGVLNEQFF
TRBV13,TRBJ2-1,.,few,TGTGCCAGCAGCTTACTGGTGGCGGGGAGTAATCCTAACAATGAGCAGTTCTTC,CASSLLVAGSNPNNEQFF
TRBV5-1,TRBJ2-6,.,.,TGCGCCAGCAGCCGGTTACAGGTTACCGGGGCCAACGTCCTGACTTTC,CASSRLQVTGANVLTF
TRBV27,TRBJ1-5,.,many,TGTGCCAGCCGGAGGGTCGGGAGCAATCAGCCCCAGCATTTT,CASRRVGSNQPQHF
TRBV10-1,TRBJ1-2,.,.,TGCGCCAGCAGTGAGTCGCGGGGGATTGGGGGCTACACCTTC,CASSESRGIGGYTF
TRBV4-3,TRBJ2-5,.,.,TGCGCCAGCAGCCAGAGCCCTAGAGGAGAGACCCAGTACTTC,CASSQSPRGETQYF
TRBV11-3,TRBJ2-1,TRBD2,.,TGTGCCAGCAGCTTAGGTAGGGGACTAGCAAGTAGCCCCAATGAGCAGTTCTTC,CASSLGRGLASSPNEQFF